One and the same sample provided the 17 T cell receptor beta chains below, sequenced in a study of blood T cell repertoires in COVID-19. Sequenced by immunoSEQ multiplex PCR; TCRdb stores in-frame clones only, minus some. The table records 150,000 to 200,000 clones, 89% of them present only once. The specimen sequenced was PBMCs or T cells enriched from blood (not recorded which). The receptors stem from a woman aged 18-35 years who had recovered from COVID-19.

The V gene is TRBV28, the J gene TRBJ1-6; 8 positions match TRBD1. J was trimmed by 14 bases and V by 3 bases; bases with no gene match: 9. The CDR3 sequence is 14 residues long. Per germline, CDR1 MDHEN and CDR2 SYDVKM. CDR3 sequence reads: CASSLMTGVSALHF. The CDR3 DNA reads TGTGCCAGCAGTTTGATGACAGGGGTATCCGCCCTCCACTTT.

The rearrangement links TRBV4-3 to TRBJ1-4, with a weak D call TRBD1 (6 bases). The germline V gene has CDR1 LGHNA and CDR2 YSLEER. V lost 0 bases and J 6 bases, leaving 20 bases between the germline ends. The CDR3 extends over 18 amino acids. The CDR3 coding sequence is TGCGCCAGCAGCCAAGATGGGTCAGGGGCCGGATCCTATGAAAAACTGTTTTTT. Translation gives CASSQDGSGAGSYEKLFF.

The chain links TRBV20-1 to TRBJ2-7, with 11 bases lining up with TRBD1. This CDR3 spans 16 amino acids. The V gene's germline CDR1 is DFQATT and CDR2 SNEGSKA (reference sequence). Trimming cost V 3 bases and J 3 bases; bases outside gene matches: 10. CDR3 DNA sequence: TGCAGTGCTAGTCGCCCCGGACAGGGGGCTATCTACGAGCAGTACTTC. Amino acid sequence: CSASRPGQGAIYEQYF.

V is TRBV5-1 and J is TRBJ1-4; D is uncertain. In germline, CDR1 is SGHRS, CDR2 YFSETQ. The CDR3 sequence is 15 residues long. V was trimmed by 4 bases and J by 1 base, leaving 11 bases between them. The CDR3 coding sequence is TGCGCCAGCAGCCCCTCGACGGGAACTAATGAAAAACTGTTTTTT. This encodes CASSPSTGTNEKLFF.

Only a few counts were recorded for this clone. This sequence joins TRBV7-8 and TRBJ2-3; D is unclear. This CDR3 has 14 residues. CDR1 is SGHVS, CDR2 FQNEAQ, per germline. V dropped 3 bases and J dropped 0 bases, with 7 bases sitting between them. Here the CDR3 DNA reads TGTGCCAGCAGCTTGGGCCGTAGCACAGATACGCAGTATTTT. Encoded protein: CASSLGRSTDTQYF.

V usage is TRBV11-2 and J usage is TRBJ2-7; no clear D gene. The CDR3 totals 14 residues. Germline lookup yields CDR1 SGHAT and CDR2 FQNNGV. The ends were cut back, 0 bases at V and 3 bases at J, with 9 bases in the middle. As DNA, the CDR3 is TGTGCCAGCAGCTTAGATACAGTGAGCTACGAGCAGTACTTC. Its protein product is CASSLDTVSYEQYF.

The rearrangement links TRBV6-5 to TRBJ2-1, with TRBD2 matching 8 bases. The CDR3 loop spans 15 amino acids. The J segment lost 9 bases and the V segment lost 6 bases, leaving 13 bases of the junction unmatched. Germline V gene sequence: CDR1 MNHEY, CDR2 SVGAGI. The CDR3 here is CASRGTRGFVGEQFF. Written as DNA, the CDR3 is TGTGCCAGCAGGGGGACTAGGGGTTTTGTTGGTGAGCAGTTCTTC.

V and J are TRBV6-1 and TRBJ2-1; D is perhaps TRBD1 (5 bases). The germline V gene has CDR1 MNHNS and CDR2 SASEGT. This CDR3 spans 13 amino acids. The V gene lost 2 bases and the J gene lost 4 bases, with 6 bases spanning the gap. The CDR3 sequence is CASSETGYNEQFF. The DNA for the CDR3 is TGTGCCAGCAGTGAAACAGGATACAATGAGCAGTTCTTC.

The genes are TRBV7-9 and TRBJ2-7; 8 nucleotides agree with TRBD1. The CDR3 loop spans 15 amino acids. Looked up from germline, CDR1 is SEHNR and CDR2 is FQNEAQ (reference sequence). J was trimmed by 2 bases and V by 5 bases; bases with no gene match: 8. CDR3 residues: CASSPTGGVAYEQYF. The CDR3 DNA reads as TGTGCCAGCAGCCCTACAGGGGGTGTAGCCTACGAGCAGTACTTC.

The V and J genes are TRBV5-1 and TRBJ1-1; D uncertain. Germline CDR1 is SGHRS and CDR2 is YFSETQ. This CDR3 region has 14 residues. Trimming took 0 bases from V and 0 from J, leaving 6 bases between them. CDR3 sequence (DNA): TGCGCCAGCAGCTTGGCTCTCCTGAACACTGAAGCTTTCTTT. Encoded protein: CASSLALLNTEAFF.

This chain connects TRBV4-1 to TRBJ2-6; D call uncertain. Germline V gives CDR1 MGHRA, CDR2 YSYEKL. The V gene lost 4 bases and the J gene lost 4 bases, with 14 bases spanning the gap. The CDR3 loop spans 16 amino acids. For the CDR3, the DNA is TGCGCCAGCAGCCCTGGGCACCTGGCCGGGGCCAACGTCCTGACTTTC. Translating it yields CASSPGHLAGANVLTF.

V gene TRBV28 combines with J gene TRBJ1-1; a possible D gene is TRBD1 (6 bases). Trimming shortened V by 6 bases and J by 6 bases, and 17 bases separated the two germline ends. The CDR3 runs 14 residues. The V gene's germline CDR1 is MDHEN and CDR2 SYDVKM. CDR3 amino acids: CASSLGGAQAEAFF. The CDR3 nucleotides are TGTGCCAGCAGCCTCGGGGGGGCGCAAGCTGAAGCTTTCTTT.

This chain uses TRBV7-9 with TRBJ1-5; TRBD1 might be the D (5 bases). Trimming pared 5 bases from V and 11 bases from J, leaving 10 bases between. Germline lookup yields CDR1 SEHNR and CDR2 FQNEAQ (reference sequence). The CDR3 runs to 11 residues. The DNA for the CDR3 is TGTGCCAGCAGCGGTCCGGGGGCCCAGCATTTT. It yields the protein CASSGPGAQHF. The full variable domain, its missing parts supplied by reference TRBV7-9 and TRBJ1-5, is DTGVSQNPRHKITKRGQNVTFRCDPISEHNRLYWYRQTLGQGPEFLTYFQNEAQLEKSRLLSDRFSAERPKGSFSTLEIQRTEQGDSAMYLCASSGPGAQHFGDGTRLSIL.

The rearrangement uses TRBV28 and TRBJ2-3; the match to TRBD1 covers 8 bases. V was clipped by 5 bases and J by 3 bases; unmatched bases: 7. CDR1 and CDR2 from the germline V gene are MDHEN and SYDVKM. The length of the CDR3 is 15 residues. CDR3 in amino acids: CASSGGQVYTDTQYF. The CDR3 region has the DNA TGTGCCAGCAGTGGGGGACAGGTCTATACAGATACGCAGTATTTT.

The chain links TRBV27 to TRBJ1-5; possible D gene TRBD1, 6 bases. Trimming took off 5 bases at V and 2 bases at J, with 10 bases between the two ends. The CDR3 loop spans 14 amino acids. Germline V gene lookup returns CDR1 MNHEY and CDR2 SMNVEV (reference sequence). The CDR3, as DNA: TGTGCCAGCAGTAACAGGGTGGGCAATCAGCCCCAGCATTTT. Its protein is CASSNRVGNQPQHF.

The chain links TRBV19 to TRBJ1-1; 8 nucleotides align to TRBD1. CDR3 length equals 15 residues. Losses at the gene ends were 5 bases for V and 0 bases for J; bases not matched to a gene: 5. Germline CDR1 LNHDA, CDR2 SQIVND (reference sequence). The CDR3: CASSVRTGLNTEAFF. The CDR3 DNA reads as TGTGCCAGTAGTGTTAGGACAGGGCTGAACACTGAAGCTTTCTTT.

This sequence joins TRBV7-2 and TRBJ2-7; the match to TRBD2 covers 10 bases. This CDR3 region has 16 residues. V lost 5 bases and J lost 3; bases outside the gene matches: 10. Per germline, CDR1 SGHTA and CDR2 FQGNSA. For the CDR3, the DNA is TGTGCCAGCAGCCTGGAAGCGGGAGGGCCTCTCTACGAGCAGTACTTC. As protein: CASSLEAGGPLYEQYF.